This passage covers 12 T cell receptor beta chains from one sample sequenced in a study of cytomegalovirus exposure and HLA in healthy donors (dated by TCRdb to 2016 to 2017). Library method: the immunoSEQ multiplex PCR assay. The multiplex PCR relied on a mix of 60 forward primers for TCR Vbeta segments and 13 reverse primers for TCR Jbeta segments. TCRdb took this table from immuneACCESS and kept in-frame rearrangements with V and J called. Such tables lack part of the clones; where checked against another copy, unresolved V genes explain under half of the gap, and the rest is unexplained. The sample table holds some 140,000 clones, of which about 76% were seen once. 7.7% of the sample is in the top ten clones. Source material: PBMCs. These receptors came from a man aged 25 to 40 in good health and CMV-seropositive.

This chain connects TRBV5-4 to TRBJ2-7; 11 bases fit TRBD1. With 5 bases clipped from V and 6 bases from J, the junction kept 4 bases outside the gene matches. CDR3 size: 13 residues. The germline V gene encodes CDR1 SGHNT and CDR2 YYREEE (reference sequence). The CDR3 reads CASRGTGGLEQYF. The DNA of the CDR3 is TGTGCCAGCAGGGGGACAGGGGGTCTCGAGCAGTACTTC.

V is TRBV27 and J is TRBJ1-4; D unclear. Trimming removed 6 bases from V and 0 bases from J, with 5 bases in between. The CDR3 spans 13 residues. The germline V gene has CDR1 MNHEY and CDR2 SMNVEV (reference sequence). CDR3 protein: CASSQTTNEKLFF. CDR3 sequence (DNA): TGTGCCAGCAGCCAAACAACTAATGAAAAACTGTTTTTT.

V and J are TRBV9 and TRBJ1-1; weak D call: TRBD1 (6 bases). Per the germline V gene, CDR1 is SGDLS and CDR2 is YYNGEE. The CDR3 totals 13 residues. Trimming pared 3 bases from V and 7 bases from J, leaving 13 bases between. The CDR3 nucleotides are TGTGCCAGCAGCGCCAACCACAGGGATGAAGCTTTCTTT. Translated: CASSANHRDEAFF.

This chain links TRBV6-5 with TRBJ1-5; D gene ambiguous. This CDR3 has 14 amino acids. Germline values: CDR1 MNHEY, CDR2 SVGAGI. V lost 6 bases and J lost 4, with 13 bases in between. CDR3 amino acids: CASSHAAENQPQHF. DNA for the CDR3: TGTGCCAGCAGCCACGCGGCAGAAAATCAGCCCCAGCATTTT.

The rearrangement joins TRBV4-2 to TRBJ1-2; D gene ambiguous. Trimming took 1 base from V and 6 from J, leaving 12 bases between them. The CDR3 spans 14 residues. The V gene's germline CDR1 is LGHNA and CDR2 YNFKEQ. CDR3 DNA: TGTGCCAGCAGCCAAGCAACGGGTTTAAATGGCTACACCTTC. Translated: CASSQATGLNGYTF.

This clone was seen just once. The rearrangement links TRBV7-3 to TRBJ2-3, with 14 bases identical to TRBD2. The CDR3 is 17 residues long. The trim removed 5 bases at V and 4 bases at J, leaving 8 bases unmatched. The germline gives CDR1 SGHTA, CDR2 FQGTGA. The CDR3 sequence: CASSPRGLAGVPDTQYF. As DNA, the CDR3 is TGTGCCAGCAGCCCCCGGGGACTAGCGGGGGTTCCAGATACGCAGTATTTT.

This chain uses TRBV5-5 with TRBJ2-7; unclear D gene. Germline loops: CDR1 SGHKS, CDR2 YYEKEE (reference sequence). The CDR3 contains 17 residues. Trimming shortened V by 0 bases and J by 0 bases, and 16 bases separated the two germline ends. CDR3 loop: CASSLAPSEPSSYEQYF. CDR3 in DNA: TGTGCCAGCAGCTTGGCCCCATCTGAGCCTAGCTCCTACGAGCAGTACTTC.

V and J are TRBV7-2 and TRBJ1-1, with D maybe TRBD1 (6 bases). Germline V gives CDR1 SGHTA, CDR2 FQGNSA. The CDR3 consists of 16 residues. Trimming took 1 base from V and 0 from J, leaving 12 bases between them. Here the CDR3 reads CASSLGDRRLNTEAFF. The CDR3 region has the DNA TGTGCCAGCAGCTTAGGTGACAGGCGCCTGAACACTGAAGCTTTCTTT.

The chain links TRBV11-2 to TRBJ1-1, with 9 bases matching TRBD1. CDR1 SGHAT and CDR2 FQNNGV come from the germline V gene. V was pared by 5 bases and J by 5 bases, with 6 bases of the junction left unmatched. The CDR3 totals 14 residues. The CDR3 protein is CASSRSTGGTEAFF. CDR3 coding DNA: TGTGCCAGCAGCCGCTCGACAGGGGGGACTGAAGCTTTCTTT. The entire variable domain, with the rest obtained from reference TRBV11-2 and TRBJ1-1, is as follows: EAGVAQSPRYKIIEKRQSVAFWCNPISGHATLYWYQQILGQGPKLLIQFQNNGVVDDSQLPKDRFSAERLKGVDSTLKIQPAKLEDSAVYLCASSRSTGGTEAFFGQGTRLTVV.

The chain joins TRBV4-1 to TRBJ2-7; 7 nucleotides line up with TRBD1. CDR1 and CDR2 from the germline V gene are MGHRA and YSYEKL. The CDR3 consists of 14 residues. The V gene end was trimmed by 1 base and the J gene end by 2 bases; junction bases not matched to a gene: 2. This CDR3 is CASSQGTGPYEQYF. The CDR3 nucleotides are TGCGCCAGCAGCCAAGGGACAGGCCCCTACGAGCAGTACTTC.

This CDR3 is CASSFRAGATEAFF. CDR3 nucleotide sequence: TGTGCCAGCAGTTTCAGAGCAGGGGCCACTGAAGCTTTCTTT. V gene TRBV6-5 combines with J gene TRBJ1-1, with D possibly being TRBD1 (6 bases). Deletions cut 4 bases from V and 4 bases from J, with 13 bases between. Germline V CDR1 and CDR2: MNHEY, SVGAGI. The CDR3 is 14 residues long.

This chain connects TRBV27 to TRBJ2-3, with 9 nucleotides matching TRBD1. The CDR3 extends over 15 amino acids. Germline V gene data show CDR1 as MNHEY and CDR2 as SMNVEV (reference sequence). Trimming at V came to 6 bases and at J to 2 bases, leaving 6 bases not matched to a gene. CDR3: CASRRGQGFTDTQYF. CDR3 sequence (DNA): TGTGCCAGCAGGAGGGGACAGGGATTCACAGATACGCAGTATTTT.